These 24 T cell receptor beta chains originate from one sample sequenced in a study of molecular identifiers for immune sequencing clone quantification. TCRdb redid the calling of the PCR reads with MiXCR, one entry per CDR3 protein. In the table there are more than 250,000 distinct CDR3 sequences, roughly 23% of which are singletons. Material: naive CD8+ T cells from blood, with Jurkat cell RNA spiked in. Subset here: FACS-sorted CD8+CD4-CCR7+CD45RA+ naive T cells. These receptor sequences come from a human donor in good health. Some libraries in this study had Jurkat cell RNA spiked in.

Worth noting for this clonotype: A much larger clone differs from this one at a single base, so this may be a read error. This CDR3 is missing its conserved last phenylalanine or tryptophan, likely due to a read error. The J gene is TRBJ2-1, the V gene TRBV24-1; unclear D gene. V was trimmed by 5 bases and J by 0 bases, leaving 10 bases between them. The CDR3 is 15 amino acids. Germline V gene sequence: CDR1 KGHDR, CDR2 SFDVKD. DNA for the CDR3: TGTGCCACCAGTGGGACGTCGCCCTCCTACAATGAGCAGTTCTCC. Amino acid sequence: CATSGTSPSYNEQFS.

This clonotype came up many times. V is TRBV27 and J is TRBJ1-4; D uncertain. Trimming took 5 bases from V and 5 from J, leaving 15 bases between them. CDR3 size: 15 residues. Germline V gene data show CDR1 as MNHEY and CDR2 as SMNVEV (reference sequence). CDR3: CASSAWTGQNEKLFF. The CDR3 coding sequence is TGTGCCAGCAGTGCCTGGACCGGGCAAAATGAAAAACTGTTTTTT.

The table lists this clonotype with many counts. This chain links TRBV6-1 with TRBJ2-1; D ambiguous. The germline V and J ends were trimmed by 3 bases and 1 base, with 7 bases remaining between them. This CDR3 contains 14 residues. Germline values: CDR1 MNHNS, CDR2 SASEGT. CDR3 residues: CASSDAISYNEQFF. Here the CDR3 DNA reads TGTGCCAGCAGTGACGCGATTTCCTACAATGAGCAGTTCTTC.

This clonotype was found many times. The chain links TRBV28 to TRBJ1-2; weak D call: TRBD1 (5 bases). Germline CDR1 reads MDHEN; CDR2 reads SYDVKM. V was trimmed by 5 bases and J by 0 bases, leaving 13 bases between them. This CDR3 region has 15 residues. As DNA, the CDR3 is TGTGCCAGCAGTCCTAACAGGTCCCCTAACTATGGCTACACCTTC. Translating it yields CASSPNRSPNYGYTF.

This clonotype was observed a handful of times. The chain employs TRBV12-3 or TRBV12-4 and TRBJ2-1; 9 bases line up with TRBD2. This CDR3 spans 15 amino acids. V lost 7 bases, J lost 2 bases, and 6 bases stayed unmatched. CDR3 sequence: CASTLLAGAYNEQFF. Written as DNA, the CDR3 is TGTGCCAGCACCTTACTAGCGGGTGCCTACAATGAGCAGTTCTTC.

The rearrangement links TRBV6-2 or TRBV6-3 to TRBJ1-5; 9 nucleotides agree with TRBD1. This CDR3 spans 18 amino acids. The trim removed 6 bases at V and 0 bases at J, leaving 12 bases unmatched. Germline V gene data show CDR1 as MNHEY and CDR2 as SVGEGT. The CDR3 here is CASSYPGQGYDSNQPQHF. DNA of the CDR3: TGTGCCAGCAGCTACCCGGGACAGGGTTATGATAGCAATCAGCCCCAGCATTTT.

This clonotype was picked up many times. The CDR3 here is CASSVQQGPIRTDTQYF. The CDR3 nucleotides are TGTGCCAGCAGCGTACAACAGGGTCCCATACGCACAGATACGCAGTATTTT. The V gene is TRBV7-9, the J gene TRBJ2-3, with TRBD1 as a possible D gene (6 bases). The CDR3 loop spans 17 amino acids. The V gene's germline CDR1 is SEHNR and CDR2 FQNEAQ (reference sequence). V was cut by 5 bases and J by 1 base, with 19 bases left in between. Combining the CDR3 with reference TRBV7-9 and TRBJ2-3 gives the whole variable domain DTGVSQNPRHKITKRGQNVTFRCDPISEHNRLYWYRQTLGQGPEFLTYFQNEAQLEKSRLLSDRFSAERPKGSFSTLEIQRTEQGDSAMYLCASSVQQGPIRTDTQYFGPGTRLTVL.

This clonotype was counted at least ten times. The chain has TRBV27 and TRBJ2-5; D is unresolved. Trimming took 4 bases from V and 4 from J, leaving 13 bases between them. This CDR3 comprises 14 residues. Germline lookup yields CDR1 MNHEY and CDR2 SMNVEV (reference sequence). CDR3 sequence: CASSSGTRGETQYF. CDR3 coding DNA: TGTGCCAGCAGTTCCGGAACTCGCGGAGAGACCCAGTACTTC.

The rearrangement uses TRBV7-9 and TRBJ2-6; weak D call: TRBD2 (5 bases). The CDR3 totals 16 residues. Trimming removed 4 bases from V and 0 bases from J, with 10 bases in between. CDR1 and CDR2 from the germline V gene are SEHNR and FQNEAQ (reference sequence). CDR3 loop: CASSSSIVSGANVLTF. CDR3 DNA sequence: TGTGCCAGCAGCTCTAGCATCGTCTCTGGGGCCAACGTCCTGACTTTC.

As regards this clonotype: A much larger clone differs from this one at a single base, so this may be a read error. The chain recombines TRBV6-5 with TRBJ2-5; D possibly corresponds to TRBD2 (6 bases). CDR1 and CDR2 (germline): MNHEY, SVGAGI. The CDR3 runs to 13 residues. DNA of the CDR3: TGTGTCAGCAGTTACTCAGGGAGGGAGACCCAGTACTTC. This codes for CVSSYSGRETQYF.

The rearrangement joins TRBV11-2 to TRBJ2-3, with no clear D. Germline values: CDR1 SGHAT, CDR2 FQNNGV. The V end was cut by 5 bases, the J end by 1 base, with 13 bases between. The CDR3 contains 15 residues. CDR3 nucleotides: TGTGCCAGCAGCCTTTATGTTAGTGGCACAGATACGCAGTATTTT. Translated, it gives CASSLYVSGTDTQYF.

In regard to this clonotype: Since a much larger clone is just one base distant, this may be a read error. The gene calls are TRBV5-3 and TRBJ1-2, with TRBD1 matching 8 bases. TRBV5-3 is given ORF status, its function remaining uncertain. V gave up 8 bases and J gave up 4 bases; unmatched junction bases: 13. The length of the CDR3 is 15 residues. CDR3 nucleotides: TGTGCCAGCGGCGGAATGACAGGGGATTTCTATGGCTACACCTTC. This gives the protein CASGGMTGDFYGYTF.

This chain uses TRBV6-2 or TRBV6-3 with TRBJ2-5; TRBD1 matches 7 bases. The ends lost 1 base at V and 4 bases at J; junction bases unmatched: 9. Per the germline V gene, CDR1 is MNHEY and CDR2 is SVGEGT. CDR3 length: 16 amino acids. DNA of the CDR3: TGTGCCAGCAGTTACTTTCGACAGGGAAATATAGAGACCCAGTACTTC. This codes for CASSYFRQGNIETQYF.

This clonotype occurred many times. The chain joins TRBV14 to TRBJ2-3, with 7 nucleotides matching TRBD2. After removal of 0 bases from V and 8 bases from J, the junction contained 14 bases not matched to a gene. CDR1 is SGHDN and CDR2 is FVKESK in the germline V gene. The CDR3 contains 17 residues. The CDR3 spells CASSQDPQRGNFVTQYF. As DNA, the CDR3 is TGTGCCAGCAGCCAAGATCCCCAGCGGGGAAATTTCGTTACGCAGTATTTT.

Ten or more counts support this clonotype. The gene calls are TRBV7-9 and TRBJ2-1, with 11 bases identical to TRBD2. Germline CDR1 is SEHNR and CDR2 is FQNEAQ (reference sequence). The CDR3 is 14 amino acids. The J segment lost 4 bases and the V segment lost 7 bases, leaving 3 bases of the junction unmatched. CDR3: CASTLAGGYNEQFF. The CDR3 region has the DNA TGTGCCAGCACCCTAGCGGGAGGATACAATGAGCAGTTCTTC.

This clonotype was counted at least ten times. V gene TRBV28 combines with J gene TRBJ1-1; a possible D gene is TRBD1 (6 bases). The length of the CDR3 is 20 residues. Trimming shortened V by 4 bases and J by 0 bases, and 27 bases separated the two germline ends. Germline V CDR1 and CDR2: MDHEN, SYDVKM. CDR3 DNA: TGTGCCAGCAGTTCCCACAACAGGGTTTGGGTCGAGCAAATGAACACTGAAGCTTTCTTT. Translated, it gives CASSSHNRVWVEQMNTEAFF.

The rearrangement uses TRBV7-9 and TRBJ2-7; D not resolved. The CDR3 sequence is 16 residues long. V lost 1 base to trimming and J lost 3 bases, with 16 bases between them. Germline CDR1 SEHNR, CDR2 FQNEAQ (reference sequence). CDR3 nucleotides: TGTGCCAGCAGCTTAGAGTCGGTCAGACGGAGCTACGAGCAGTACTTC. As protein: CASSLESVRRSYEQYF. Looking up the rest from reference TRBV7-9 and TRBJ2-7 gives the full variable domain: DTGVSQNPRHKITKRGQNVTFRCDPISEHNRLYWYRQTLGQGPEFLTYFQNEAQLEKSRLLSDRFSAERPKGSFSTLEIQRTEQGDSAMYLCASSLESVRRSYEQYFGPGTRLTVT.

V is TRBV11-2 and J is TRBJ2-1; TRBD1 is a possible D gene (5 bases). Germline lookup yields CDR1 SGHAT and CDR2 FQNNGV. CDR3 length: 16 amino acids. V lost 0 bases and J 0 bases, leaving 9 bases between the germline ends. In DNA form, the CDR3 reads TGTGCCAGCAGCTTAGAAGACAGAAGCTCCTACAATGAGCAGTTCTTC. It specifies CASSLEDRSSYNEQFF.

A note on this clonotype: Given a much more abundant clone one base away, this may be a read error. The CDR3 sequence is CASSHGNRHDEQFF. The DNA of the CDR3 is TGTGCCAGCAGTCACGGAAATCGGCACGATGAGCAGTTCTTC. This chain connects TRBV6-2 or TRBV6-3 to TRBJ2-1; D remains unclear. CDR1 and CDR2 (germline): MNHEY, SVGEGT. The CDR3 has 14 amino acids. Trimming pared 5 bases from V and 8 bases from J, leaving 16 bases between.

Details on this clonotype: A much bigger clone sits one base away, suggesting this may be a read error. This chain joins TRBV6-5 and TRBJ1-4, with D possibly matching TRBD1 (6 bases). Per the germline V gene, CDR1 is MNHEY and CDR2 is SVGAGI. CDR3 length: 15 amino acids. CDR3 coding DNA: TGTGCCAGCAGTTTGCAGGGGCGAACTAATGAAAAACCGTTTTTT. It encodes CASSLQGRTNEKPFF.

This clonotype was found many times. The chain recombines TRBV29-1 with TRBJ2-7; 7 bases map to TRBD1. Trimming cost V 4 bases and J 7 bases; bases outside gene matches: 10. The germline CDR1 and CDR2 sequences are SQVTM and ANQGSEA. CDR3 length equals 13 residues. The CDR3 nucleotides are TGCAGCGTTGTCACAGGGGAAGTGGAAGAGCAGTACTTC. Translation gives CSVVTGEVEEQYF.

In its sample, this clonotype was seen a few times. V usage is TRBV20-1 and J usage is TRBJ2-7; 8 positions agree with TRBD2. Unmatched junction bases numbered 5, after V lost 0 bases and J lost 4 bases. The CDR3 consists of 14 residues. CDR1 DFQATT and CDR2 SNEGSKA come from the germline V gene (reference sequence). CDR3 DNA sequence: TGCAGTGCTAGAGACCAGCGGGAGATGTACGAGCAGTACTTC. It is translated as CSARDQREMYEQYF.

Worth noting for this clonotype: This may stem from a read error, because a much larger clone lies one nucleotide away. This chain uses TRBV13 with TRBJ1-1, with a possible D match to TRBD1 (5 bases). Germline CDR1 is PRHDT and CDR2 is FYEKMQ (reference sequence). CDR3 length equals 15 residues. DNA of the CDR3: TGTGCCGGCAGATCCCCAAAGGGACGGACCTGTGAAGCTTTCTTT. It translates to CAGRSPKGRTCEAFF.

This clonotype was detected many times. The chain recombines TRBV4-1 with TRBJ1-6; D ambiguous. CDR1 is MGHRA and CDR2 is YSYEKL in the germline V gene. Trimming pared 2 bases from V and 6 bases from J, leaving 8 bases between. This CDR3 is built from 14 residues. The CDR3 coding sequence is TGCGCCAGCAGCCAACGGAGGGCTAATTCACCCCTCCACTTT. Its protein is CASSQRRANSPLHF.